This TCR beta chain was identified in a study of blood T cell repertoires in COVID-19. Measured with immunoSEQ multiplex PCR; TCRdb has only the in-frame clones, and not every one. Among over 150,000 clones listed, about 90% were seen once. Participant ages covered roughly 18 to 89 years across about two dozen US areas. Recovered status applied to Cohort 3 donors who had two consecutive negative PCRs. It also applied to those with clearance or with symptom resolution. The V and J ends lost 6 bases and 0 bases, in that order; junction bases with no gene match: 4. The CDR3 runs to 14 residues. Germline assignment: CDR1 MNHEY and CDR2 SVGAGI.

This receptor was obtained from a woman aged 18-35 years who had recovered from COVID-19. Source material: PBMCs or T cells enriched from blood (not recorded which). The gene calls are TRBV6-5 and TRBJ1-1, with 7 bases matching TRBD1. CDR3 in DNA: TGTGCCAGCAGCCCAGGGGGATTGAACACTGAAGCTTTCTTT. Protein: CASSPGGLNTEAFF.